The rows below give T cell receptor beta chains drawn from one sample of a study of cytomegalovirus exposure and HLA in healthy donors. The data were produced by immunoSEQ multiplex PCR, yet TCRdb's version contains in-frame clones alone and is incomplete. The table records more than 300,000 clones, roughly 85% of them present only once. Sample: PBMCs. The receptors were gathered from a woman aged 18-30 years in good health and CMV-seronegative. Both conserved end residues are part of each CDR3. A D gene is named only where the DNA matches it firmly. Size is stated for part of the rows, as once, few or many counts, or as a class when the clone is expanded.

CDR3 DNA,CDR3 protein,D gene,clone size,J gene,V gene
TGCAGCGTTGAAGATTACCAGGGGGAGCAGTACTTC,CSVEDYQGEQYF,-,-,TRBJ2-7,TRBV29-1
TGTGCCAGCAGTGCCCGACAGGGGAAATTGAATTCACCCCTCCACTTT,CASSARQGKLNSPLHF,TRBD1,-,TRBJ1-6,TRBV28
TGTGCCAGCAGTTTAAGGCGGGGAAATGGCTACACCTTC,CASSLRRGNGYTF,-,-,TRBJ1-2,TRBV28
TGCGCCAGCAGCCCAATCCAGGGTCAGAACACTGAAGCTTTCTTT,CASSPIQGQNTEAFF,-,-,TRBJ1-1,TRBV5-1
TGTGCCAGCAGCCCCGAAATGACAGGGCGGGAGACCCAGTACTTC,CASSPEMTGRETQYF,TRBD1,-,TRBJ2-5,TRBV7-9
TGTGCCAGCAGCAACCCCCAGGGGAGCAATCAGCCCCAGCATTTT,CASSNPQGSNQPQHF,-,-,TRBJ1-5,TRBV28
TGTGCCAGCAGCCCCCGGCGCAGGGTCGATGGCTACACCTTC,CASSPRRRVDGYTF,-,-,TRBJ1-2,TRBV5-5
TGTGCCAGCAGTACAGGGACAACTAATGAAAAACTGTTTTTT,CASSTGTTNEKLFF,-,-,TRBJ1-4,TRBV6-1
TGTGCCAGCAGCTTAGTAGTCCACGATTACTACGAGCAGTACTTC,CASSLVVHDYYEQYF,-,few,TRBJ2-7,TRBV11-2
TGTGCCAGCAGCTTGGGAGGGCTAGCTGGTTCCTACAATGAGCAGTTCTTC,CASSLGGLAGSYNEQFF,-,-,TRBJ2-1,TRBV5-4
TGTGCCAGCAGCTTAGCACAGGGCCGCAATCAGCCCCAGCATTTT,CASSLAQGRNQPQHF,-,-,TRBJ1-5,TRBV7-8
TGTGCCAGCAGCTACAACGGGGGGATCGAGGGCTACACCTTC,CASSYNGGIEGYTF,-,-,TRBJ1-2,TRBV5-6
TGTGCCAGCAGTGAAGAGGGCGGGATAAGCTCCTACAATGAGCAGTTCTTC,CASSEEGGISSYNEQFF,-,-,TRBJ2-1,TRBV2
TGTGTCAGGGCTTCCTTGGGACTTAACTATGGCTACACCTTC,CVRASLGLNYGYTF,-,-,TRBJ1-2,TRBV30
TGTGCCAGTAGTAGACGGGACAGGGTAGGCTACACCTTC,CASSRRDRVGYTF,TRBD1,-,TRBJ1-2,TRBV19
TGTGCCAGCAGTATACTAGCAGGGGGTTTGGGCGAGCAGTACTTC,CASSILAGGLGEQYF,-,-,TRBJ2-7,TRBV28
TGTGCCAGCAGTGGACAGGGGAACACTGAAGCTTTCTTT,CASSGQGNTEAFF,TRBD1,-,TRBJ1-1,TRBV28
TGTGCCTGGAGTGTAGGGCGGGAGGACACCGGGGAGCTGTTTTTT,CAWSVGREDTGELFF,TRBD2,-,TRBJ2-2,TRBV30
TGTGCCAGCAGCGTAACAGCGGGAGAGGGGGAGACCCAGTACTTC,CASSVTAGEGETQYF,TRBD2,-,TRBJ2-5,TRBV9
TGCGCCAGCAGCTCAACTGGTGAAGAAGACACCGGGGAGCTGTTTTTT,CASSSTGEEDTGELFF,-,-,TRBJ2-2,TRBV5-1
TGTGCCAGCAGTTTATCGCCCCTTCGGAGGGAGACCCAGTACTTC,CASSLSPLRRETQYF,-,-,TRBJ2-5,TRBV27
TGTGCCAGCAGCTTACAGGCAACCGCTGGAAACACCATATATTTT,CASSLQATAGNTIYF,-,-,TRBJ1-3,TRBV7-2
TGTGCCACCGCCGACAGGGAATATAGCAATCAGCCCCAGCATTTT,CATADREYSNQPQHF,TRBD1,-,TRBJ1-5,TRBV2
TGTGCCAGCAAAAGGTGGGGCCAGCGGGACGACAATGAGCAGTTCTTC,CASKRWGQRDDNEQFF,TRBD2,-,TRBJ2-1,TRBV27
TGTGCCAGCTCACCACCAGGTACAGGCTATGGCTACACCTTC,CASSPPGTGYGYTF,-,-,TRBJ1-2,TRBV18
TGCAGCGTTGTGGACAGGGGAAGAAGCTACACCTTC,CSVVDRGRSYTF,TRBD1,-,TRBJ1-2,TRBV29-1
TGCGCCAGCAGTCTAGCGGGGGGGACCGCAGATACGCAGTATTTT,CASSLAGGTADTQYF,TRBD2,-,TRBJ2-3,TRBV10-2
TGTGCCAGCAGCCAAGAGGACAGGGGAGCTTTTGAGCAGTACTTC,CASSQEDRGAFEQYF,TRBD1,-,TRBJ2-7,TRBV4-2
TGTGCTAGTGGTTTGGAAGCGGGACGGCTGGACAATGAGCAGTTCTTC,CASGLEAGRLDNEQFF,TRBD2,-,TRBJ2-1,TRBV12-5
TGTGCCAGCAGCTTAACAGGGAGTGGGGAGACCCAGTACTTC,CASSLTGSGETQYF,-,-,TRBJ2-5,TRBV7-9
TGTGCCAGCAACCTAAACACTGAAGCTTTCTTT,CASNLNTEAFF,-,-,TRBJ1-1,TRBV27
TGTGCCAGCAGCTTAGCTACCTTGACAGCCAAGGGCAATGAGCAGTTCTTC,CASSLATLTAKGNEQFF,-,-,TRBJ2-1,TRBV13
TGCGCCAGCAGCTTGGTCGGGATACGGAGCTCTGGGGCCAACGTCCTGACTTTC,CASSLVGIRSSGANVLTF,-,-,TRBJ2-6,TRBV5-1
TGTGCCAGCAGCTCAGGGGTCGGTATCGAGCAGTACTTC,CASSSGVGIEQYF,-,-,TRBJ2-7,TRBV9
TGTGCCAGCATAGCGGCGGGTGCCACAGATACGCAGTATTTT,CASIAAGATDTQYF,-,-,TRBJ2-3,TRBV2
TGTGCCAGCAGTGGCGTAGCGGGAGCGTACAATGAGCAGTTCTTC,CASSGVAGAYNEQFF,TRBD2,-,TRBJ2-1,TRBV28
TGCGCCAGTTCAAGGGAGGGAGCGCGGGGGGAGCTGTTTTTT,CASSREGARGELFF,TRBD2,-,TRBJ2-2,TRBV4-1
TGTGCCAGCAGCTCGGGACAGGGTTACAATGAGCAGTTCTTC,CASSSGQGYNEQFF,TRBD1,-,TRBJ2-1,TRBV7-3
TGCAGCCCGACTAGAGGGGAGACCCAGTACTTC,CSPTRGETQYF,-,-,TRBJ2-5,TRBV29-1
TGCGCCAGCAGCACATCGACTGTCTCCTACGAGCAGTACTTC,CASSTSTVSYEQYF,-,few,TRBJ2-7,TRBV4-1
TGTGCCAGCAGTACGATAGGGACAGATGTCCAAGAGACCCAGTACTTC,CASSTIGTDVQETQYF,TRBD1,-,TRBJ2-5,TRBV27
TGTGCCTGGAGTTGGAGGGCAGGGACGAACATTCAGTACTTC,CAWSWRAGTNIQYF,-,-,TRBJ2-4,TRBV30
TGTGCCAGCAGTTCGGACGGACAGGGCGAGTCGGAAGCTTTCTTT,CASSSDGQGESEAFF,TRBD1,-,TRBJ1-1,TRBV27
TGTGCCAGCAGTCCTTCCGAGGACAGGGACAATGAGCAGTTCTTC,CASSPSEDRDNEQFF,TRBD1,-,TRBJ2-1,TRBV6-5
TGTGCCAGCAGCTTACTCCCGCCGGGACTAGGGAGCAGCGAGCAGTACTTC,CASSLLPPGLGSSEQYF,TRBD2,-,TRBJ2-7,TRBV7-3
TGTGCCAGCAGTTTGTACGGGGAGCTGTTTTTT,CASSLYGELFF,-,-,TRBJ2-2,TRBV6-5
TGTGCCTGGAGTGTGGGGACAGGGATTTATAGCAATCAGCCCCAGCATTTT,CAWSVGTGIYSNQPQHF,TRBD1,-,TRBJ1-5,TRBV30
TGTGCCAGCAGCTCGGGCGGGTTTGGGAGGTACCCTCCCTCCTACGAGCAGTACTTC,CASSSGGFGRYPPSYEQYF,-,-,TRBJ2-7,TRBV7-4
TGTGCCAGCAGCCCATTCAGTCCCTACGAGCAGTACTTC,CASSPFSPYEQYF,-,-,TRBJ2-7,TRBV14
TGTGCCAGCAGGGGCTCAGGCTACGAGCAGTACTTC,CASRGSGYEQYF,-,-,TRBJ2-7,TRBV27
TGCGCCAGCAGCCCTACAGTTCTCTACGAGCAGTACTTC,CASSPTVLYEQYF,-,-,TRBJ2-7,TRBV5-1